This TCR beta chain was recovered during a study of CD8 T cells in ankylosing spondylitis. Findings and limits, study-wide: Some of the motif variants had earlier been found in reactive arthritis patients' fluid and blood. Seven to nine highly homologous variants formed a TCR beta motif that appeared characteristic of ankylosing spondylitis blood. The authors found the disease-linked clones to be CD8+ and relatively rare in peripheral blood. Clones linked to disease were reported to show significant enrichment in matched ankylosing spondylitis synovial fluid.

Preparation of TCR beta libraries was done by quantitative 5'-RACE with molecular barcodes. Using its own MiXCR run on the 5' RACE reads, TCRdb lists one record per CDR3 protein. The table lists around 480,000 distinct CDR3 sequences, about 15% of them singletons. This clonotype was detected a few times. Antigen unknown. Germline CDR1 reads SGHAT; CDR2 reads FQNNGV. V lost 1 base, J lost 4 bases, and 11 bases lay in between. This CDR3 region has 15 residues. This TCR was sampled from a male donor with ankylosing spondylitis. This chain joins TRBV11-2 and TRBJ1-5, with a weak D call TRBD1 (5 bases). The sample consisted of blood, either unsorted or a sorted T cell fraction (not recorded which). CDR3 in amino acids: CASSLGIQGNQPQHF. DNA for the CDR3: TGTGCCAGCAGCTTAGGTATTCAGGGTAATCAGCCCCAGCATTTT.